There are a few counts of the clone carrying this TCR beta chain. The antigen remains undetermined. The data originate from a study of shared clonotypes between healthy human individuals. The wider study: A donor's plate count was three for CD4 naive and three for CD4 memory; CD8 naive had two and CD8 memory one.

Positively selected for CCR7, the CD45RO-negative cells used as naive CD8 cells excluded terminally differentiated effector memory CD45RA+ cells. Study findings and constraints: As a rule, naive subsets had a larger estimated richness than memory subsets.

Sorted subsets were amplified in replicate PCRs using around 0.2 ug DNA, tens of thousands of T cell genomes. Clones were read by immunoSEQ multiplex PCR, and TCRdb kept only the in-frame ones, dropping some. The data show 2 million to 2.5 million clones, about 95% seen once. There are 13 residues in the CDR3. CDR1 and CDR2 (germline): MNHNS, SASEGT. The V gene lost 3 bases and the J gene lost 7 bases, with 12 bases spanning the gap. The sequence was collected from a man aged 18 to 29 in good health. The chain employs TRBV6-1 and TRBJ1-1; maybe TRBD1 (5 bases). The specimen sequenced was naive CD8+ T cells sorted from blood. The CDR3 DNA reads TGTGCCAGCAGTGACAGGGCGTATGGTGAAGCTTTCTTT. Translated, it gives CASSDRAYGEAFF.